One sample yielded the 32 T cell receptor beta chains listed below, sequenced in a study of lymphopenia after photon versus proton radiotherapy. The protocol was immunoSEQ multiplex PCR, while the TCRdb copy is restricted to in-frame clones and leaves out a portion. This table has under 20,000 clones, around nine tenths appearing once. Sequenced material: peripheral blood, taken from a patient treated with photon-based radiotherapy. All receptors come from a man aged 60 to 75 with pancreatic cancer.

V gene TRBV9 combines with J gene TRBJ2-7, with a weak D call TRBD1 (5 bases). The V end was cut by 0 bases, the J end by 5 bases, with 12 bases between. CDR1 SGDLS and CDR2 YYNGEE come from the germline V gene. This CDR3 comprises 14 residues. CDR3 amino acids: CASSVDDTRDEQYF. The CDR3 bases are TGTGCCAGCAGCGTAGACGATACCAGGGACGAGCAGTACTTC.

CDR3 amino acids: CASSQGIEIGELFF. The DNA of the CDR3 is TGCGCCAGCAGCCAAGGTATAGAGATCGGGGAGCTGTTTTTT. V and J are TRBV4-1 and TRBJ2-2, with D unresolved. This CDR3 region has 14 residues. CDR1 MGHRA and CDR2 YSYEKL come from the germline V gene. The ends were cut back, 1 base at V and 7 bases at J, with 10 bases in the middle.

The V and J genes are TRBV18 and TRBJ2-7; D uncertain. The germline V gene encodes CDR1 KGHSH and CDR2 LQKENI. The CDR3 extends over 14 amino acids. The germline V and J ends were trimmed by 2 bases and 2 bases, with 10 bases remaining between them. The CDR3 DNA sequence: TGTGCCAGCTCACCAATAGCACAGACCTACGAGCAGTACTTC. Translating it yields CASSPIAQTYEQYF. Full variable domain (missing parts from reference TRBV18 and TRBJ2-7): NAGVMQNPRHLVRRRGQEARLRCSPMKGHSHVYWYRQLPEEGLKFMVYLQKENIIDESGMPKERFSAEFPKEGPSILRIQQVVRGDSAAYFCASSPIAQTYEQYFGPGTRLTVT.

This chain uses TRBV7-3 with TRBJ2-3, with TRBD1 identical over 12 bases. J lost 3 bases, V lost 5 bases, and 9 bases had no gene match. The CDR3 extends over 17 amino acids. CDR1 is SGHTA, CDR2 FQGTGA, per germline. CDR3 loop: CASSPPGQGALTDTQYF. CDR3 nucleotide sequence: TGTGCCAGCAGCCCCCCGGGACAGGGGGCGTTGACAGATACGCAGTATTTT.

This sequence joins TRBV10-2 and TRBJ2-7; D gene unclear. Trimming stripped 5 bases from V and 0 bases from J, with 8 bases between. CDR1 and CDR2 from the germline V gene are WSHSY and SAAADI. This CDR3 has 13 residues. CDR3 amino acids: CASSLGSSYEQYF. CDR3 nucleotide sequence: TGCGCCAGCAGTCTGGGTAGCTCCTACGAGCAGTACTTC.

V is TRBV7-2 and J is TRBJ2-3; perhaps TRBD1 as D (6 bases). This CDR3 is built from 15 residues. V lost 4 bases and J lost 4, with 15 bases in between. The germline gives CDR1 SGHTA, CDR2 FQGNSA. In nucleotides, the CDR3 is TGTGCCAGCAGCTCAGAAAGCTCAGGGGCAGATACGCAGTATTTT. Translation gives CASSSESSGADTQYF.

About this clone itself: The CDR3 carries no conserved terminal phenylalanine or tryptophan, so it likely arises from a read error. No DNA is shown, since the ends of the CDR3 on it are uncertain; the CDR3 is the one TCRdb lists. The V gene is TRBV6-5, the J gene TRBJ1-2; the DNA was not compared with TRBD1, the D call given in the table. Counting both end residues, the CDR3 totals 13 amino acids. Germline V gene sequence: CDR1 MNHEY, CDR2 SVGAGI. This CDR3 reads CASSTDRIYGCTL.

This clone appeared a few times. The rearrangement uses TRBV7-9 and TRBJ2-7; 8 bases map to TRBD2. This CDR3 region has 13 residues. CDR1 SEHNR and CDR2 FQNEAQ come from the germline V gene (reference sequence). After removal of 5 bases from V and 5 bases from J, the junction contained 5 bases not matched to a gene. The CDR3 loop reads CASSGLAADEQYF. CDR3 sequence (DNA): TGTGCCAGCAGCGGACTAGCAGCTGACGAGCAGTACTTC. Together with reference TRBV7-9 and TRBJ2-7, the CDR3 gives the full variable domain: DTGVSQNPRHKITKRGQNVTFRCDPISEHNRLYWYRQTLGQGPEFLTYFQNEAQLEKSRLLSDRFSAERPKGSFSTLEIQRTEQGDSAMYLCASSGLAADEQYFGPGTRLTVT.

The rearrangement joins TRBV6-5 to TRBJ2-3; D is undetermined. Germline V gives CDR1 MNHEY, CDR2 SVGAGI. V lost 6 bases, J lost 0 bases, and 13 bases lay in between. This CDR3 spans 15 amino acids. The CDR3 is CASSLQTPSTDTQYF. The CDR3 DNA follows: TGTGCCAGCAGCCTACAGACTCCTAGCACAGATACGCAGTATTTT.

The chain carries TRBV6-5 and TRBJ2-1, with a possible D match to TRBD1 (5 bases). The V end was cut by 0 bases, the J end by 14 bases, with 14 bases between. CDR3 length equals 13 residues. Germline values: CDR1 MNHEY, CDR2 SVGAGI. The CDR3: CASSYSRRQGEFF. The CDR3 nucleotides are TGTGCCAGCAGTTACTCGAGACGGCAGGGTGAGTTCTTC.

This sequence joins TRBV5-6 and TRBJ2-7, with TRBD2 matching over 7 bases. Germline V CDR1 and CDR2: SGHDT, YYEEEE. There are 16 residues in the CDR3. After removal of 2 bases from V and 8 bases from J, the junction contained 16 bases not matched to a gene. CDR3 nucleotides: TGTGCCAGCAGCTTAAGCGGGGACCCTATTATTCGTCAGCAGTACTTC. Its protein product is CASSLSGDPIIRQQYF.

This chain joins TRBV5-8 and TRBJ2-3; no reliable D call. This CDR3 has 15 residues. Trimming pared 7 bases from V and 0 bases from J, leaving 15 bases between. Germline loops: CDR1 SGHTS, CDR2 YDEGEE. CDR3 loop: CASPAGVVSTDTQYF. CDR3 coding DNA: TGTGCCAGCCCAGCTGGGGTGGTGAGCACAGATACGCAGTATTTT.

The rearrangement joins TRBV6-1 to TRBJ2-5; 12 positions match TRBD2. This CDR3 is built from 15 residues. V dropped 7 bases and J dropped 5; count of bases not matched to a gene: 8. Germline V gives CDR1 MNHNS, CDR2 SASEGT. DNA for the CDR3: TGTGCCAGCACTTTCGGGCTAGCGGGGGGGGAGACCCAGTACTTC. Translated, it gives CASTFGLAGGETQYF.

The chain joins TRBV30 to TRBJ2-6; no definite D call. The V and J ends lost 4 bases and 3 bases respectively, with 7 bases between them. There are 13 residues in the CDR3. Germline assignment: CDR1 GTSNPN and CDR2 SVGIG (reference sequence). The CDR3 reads CAWIGVGANVLTF. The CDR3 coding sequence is TGTGCCTGGATTGGGGTTGGGGCCAACGTCCTGACTTTC.

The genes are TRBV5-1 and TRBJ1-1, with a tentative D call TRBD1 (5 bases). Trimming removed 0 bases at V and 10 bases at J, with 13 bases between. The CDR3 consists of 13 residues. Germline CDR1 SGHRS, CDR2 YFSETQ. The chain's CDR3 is CASSLEGGRGAFF. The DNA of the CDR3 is TGCGCCAGCAGCTTGGAAGGCGGAAGGGGAGCTTTCTTT.

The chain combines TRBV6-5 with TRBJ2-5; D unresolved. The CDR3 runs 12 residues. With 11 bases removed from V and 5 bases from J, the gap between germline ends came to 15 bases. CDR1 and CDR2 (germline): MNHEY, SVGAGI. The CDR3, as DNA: TGTGCCGTCTGGGGTGCTGGGGAGACCCAGTACTTC. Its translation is CAVWGAGETQYF.

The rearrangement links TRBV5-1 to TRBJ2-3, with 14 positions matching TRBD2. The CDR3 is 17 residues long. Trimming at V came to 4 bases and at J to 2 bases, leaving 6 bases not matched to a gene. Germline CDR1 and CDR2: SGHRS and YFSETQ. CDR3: CASSPWGLAGVTDTQYF. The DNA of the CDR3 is TGCGCCAGCAGCCCCTGGGGACTAGCGGGGGTCACAGATACGCAGTATTTT.

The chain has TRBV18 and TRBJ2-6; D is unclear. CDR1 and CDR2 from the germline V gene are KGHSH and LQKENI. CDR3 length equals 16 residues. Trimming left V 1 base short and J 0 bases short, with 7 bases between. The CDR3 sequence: CASSPRQGSGANVLTF. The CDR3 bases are TGTGCCAGCTCACCACGTCAAGGCTCTGGGGCCAACGTCCTGACTTTC.

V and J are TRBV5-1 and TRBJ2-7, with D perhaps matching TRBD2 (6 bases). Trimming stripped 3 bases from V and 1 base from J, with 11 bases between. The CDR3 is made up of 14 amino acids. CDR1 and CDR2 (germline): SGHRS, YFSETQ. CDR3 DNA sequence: TGCGCCAGCAGCTCCGGGGGAAGGTCCTACGAGCAGTACTTC. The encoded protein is CASSSGGRSYEQYF.

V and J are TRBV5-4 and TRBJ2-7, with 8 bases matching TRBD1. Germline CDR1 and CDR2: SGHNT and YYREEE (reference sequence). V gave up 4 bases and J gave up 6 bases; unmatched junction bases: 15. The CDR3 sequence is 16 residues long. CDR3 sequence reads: CASSTRTGKDEGEQYF. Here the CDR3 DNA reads TGTGCCAGCAGCACCAGGACAGGGAAGGACGAGGGCGAGCAGTACTTC.

The CDR3 DNA reads TGTGCCAGCAAAAGAGCGGGGGCGATTTCCTACAATGAGCAGTTCTTC. The encoded protein is CASKRAGAISYNEQFF. V and J are TRBV27 and TRBJ2-1; TRBD2 matches at 8 bases. V shed 7 bases and J 1 base; nucleotides not matched to a gene: 9. Germline-derived CDR1 and CDR2 are MNHEY and SMNVEV (reference sequence). The CDR3 covers 16 residues.

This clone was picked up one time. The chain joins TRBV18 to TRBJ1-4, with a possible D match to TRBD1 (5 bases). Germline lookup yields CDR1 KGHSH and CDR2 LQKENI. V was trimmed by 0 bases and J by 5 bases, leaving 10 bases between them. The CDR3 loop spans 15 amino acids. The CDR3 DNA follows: TGTGCCAGCTCACCACCGGGAAGGGGAAATGAAAAACTGTTTTTT. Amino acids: CASSPPGRGNEKLFF. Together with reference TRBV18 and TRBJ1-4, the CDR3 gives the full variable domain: NAGVMQNPRHLVRRRGQEARLRCSPMKGHSHVYWYRQLPEEGLKFMVYLQKENIIDESGMPKERFSAEFPKEGPSILRIQQVVRGDSAAYFCASSPPGRGNEKLFFGSGTQLSVL.

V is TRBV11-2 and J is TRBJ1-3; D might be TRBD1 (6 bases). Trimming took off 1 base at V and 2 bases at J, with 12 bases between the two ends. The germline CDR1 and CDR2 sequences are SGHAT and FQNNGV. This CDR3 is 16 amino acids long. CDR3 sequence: CASSLVVRGTGNTIYF. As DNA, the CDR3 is TGTGCCAGCAGCTTAGTAGTCAGGGGAACTGGAAACACCATATATTTT. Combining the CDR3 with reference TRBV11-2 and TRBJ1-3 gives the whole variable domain EAGVAQSPRYKIIEKRQSVAFWCNPISGHATLYWYQQILGQGPKLLIQFQNNGVVDDSQLPKDRFSAERLKGVDSTLKIQPAKLEDSAVYLCASSLVVRGTGNTIYFGEGSWLTVV.

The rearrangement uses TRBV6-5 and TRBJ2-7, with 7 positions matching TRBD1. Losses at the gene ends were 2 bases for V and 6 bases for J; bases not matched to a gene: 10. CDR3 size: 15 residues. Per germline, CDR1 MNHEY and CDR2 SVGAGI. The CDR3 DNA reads TGTGCCAGCAGTTACCGGGACAGCCATCCTTCCGAGCAGTACTTC. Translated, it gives CASSYRDSHPSEQYF.

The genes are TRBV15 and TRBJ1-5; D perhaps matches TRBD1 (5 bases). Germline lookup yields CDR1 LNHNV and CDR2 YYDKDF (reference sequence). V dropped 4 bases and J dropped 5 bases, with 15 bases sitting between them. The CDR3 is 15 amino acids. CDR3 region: CATSNPPGVYQPQHF. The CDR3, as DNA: TGTGCCACCAGCAATCCCCCGGGGGTTTATCAGCCCCAGCATTTT.

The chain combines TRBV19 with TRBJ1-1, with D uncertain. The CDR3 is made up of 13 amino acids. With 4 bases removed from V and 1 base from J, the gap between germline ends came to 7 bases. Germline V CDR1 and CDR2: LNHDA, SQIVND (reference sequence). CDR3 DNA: TGTGCCAGTAGTAATAGGGAGAACACTGAAGCTTTCTTT. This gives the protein CASSNRENTEAFF.

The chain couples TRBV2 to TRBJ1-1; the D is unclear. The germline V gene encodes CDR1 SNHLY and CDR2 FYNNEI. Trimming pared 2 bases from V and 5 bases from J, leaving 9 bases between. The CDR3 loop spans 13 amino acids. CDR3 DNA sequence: TGTGCCAGCAGTGAAAACATGAGGACTGAAGCTTTCTTT. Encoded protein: CASSENMRTEAFF.

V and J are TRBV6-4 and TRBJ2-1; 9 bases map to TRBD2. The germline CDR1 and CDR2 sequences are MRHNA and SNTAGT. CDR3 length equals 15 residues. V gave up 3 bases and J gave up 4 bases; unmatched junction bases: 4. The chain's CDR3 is CASSDLAGDYNEQFF. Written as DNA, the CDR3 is TGTGCCAGCAGTGATTTAGCGGGGGATTACAATGAGCAGTTCTTC.

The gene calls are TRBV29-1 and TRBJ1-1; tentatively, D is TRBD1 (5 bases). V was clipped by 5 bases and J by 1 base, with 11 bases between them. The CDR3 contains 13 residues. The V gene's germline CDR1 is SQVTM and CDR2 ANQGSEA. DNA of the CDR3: TGCAGCGTTAGTCAGGGTGGGAACACTGAAGCTTTCTTT. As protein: CSVSQGGNTEAFF.

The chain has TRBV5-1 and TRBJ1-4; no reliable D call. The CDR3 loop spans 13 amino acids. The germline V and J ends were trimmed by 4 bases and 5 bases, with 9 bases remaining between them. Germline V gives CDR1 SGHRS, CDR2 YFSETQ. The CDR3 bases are TGCGCCAGCAGCGGAGGACGGAATGAAAAACTGTTTTTT. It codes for CASSGGRNEKLFF. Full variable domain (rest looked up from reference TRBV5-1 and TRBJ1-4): KAGVTQTPRYLIKTRGQQVTLSCSPISGHRSVSWYQQTPGQGLQFLFEYFSETQRNKGNFPGRFSGRQFSNSRSEMNVSTLELGDSALYLCASSGGRNEKLFFGSGTQLSVL.

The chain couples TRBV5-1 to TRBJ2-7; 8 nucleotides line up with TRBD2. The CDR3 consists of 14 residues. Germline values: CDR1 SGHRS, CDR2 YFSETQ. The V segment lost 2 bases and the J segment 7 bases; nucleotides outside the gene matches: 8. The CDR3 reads CASSLGTSYLEQYF. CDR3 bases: TGCGCCAGCAGCTTAGGGACTAGTTACTTGGAGCAGTACTTC.

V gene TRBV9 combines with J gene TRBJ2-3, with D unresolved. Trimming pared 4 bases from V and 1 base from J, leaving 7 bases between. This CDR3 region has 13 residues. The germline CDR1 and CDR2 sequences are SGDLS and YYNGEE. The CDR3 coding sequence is TGTGCCAGCAGCCGTGCGGGCACAGATACGCAGTATTTT. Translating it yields CASSRAGTDTQYF.